This T cell receptor beta chain was profiled in a study of graft-versus-host responses after intestinal transplantation. Trimming took 3 bases from V and 3 from J, leaving 4 bases between them. Germline loops: CDR1 LGHNA, CDR2 YNFKEQ. The CDR3 contains 12 residues. The assay was immunoSEQ multiplex PCR, and TCRdb's table has in-frame clones only and misses some. There are about 70,000 clones in the sample; about 92% occur only once, and under 1.5% lies in the top ten. For this clone: What it binds is unknown.

The rearrangement uses TRBV4-2 and TRBJ2-3; D is undetermined. Source: unstimulated CD8+ T cells sorted from spleen or lymph node cells, taken before intestinal transplant. The receptor's source is a human donor who received an intestinal transplant. For the CDR3, the DNA is TGTGCCAGCAGCCACGGTACAGATACGCAGTATTTT. It yields the protein CASSHGTDTQYF.